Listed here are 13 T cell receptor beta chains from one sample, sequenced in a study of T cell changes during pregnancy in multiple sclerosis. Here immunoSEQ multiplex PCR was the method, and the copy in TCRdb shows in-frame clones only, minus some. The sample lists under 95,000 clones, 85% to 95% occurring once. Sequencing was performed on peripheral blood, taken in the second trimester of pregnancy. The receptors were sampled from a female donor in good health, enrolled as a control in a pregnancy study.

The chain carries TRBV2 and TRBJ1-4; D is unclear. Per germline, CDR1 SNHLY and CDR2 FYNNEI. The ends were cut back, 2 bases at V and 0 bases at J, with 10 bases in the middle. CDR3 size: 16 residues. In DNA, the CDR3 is TGTGCCAGCAGTGAACAGATTGAAGCAACTAATGAAAAACTGTTTTTT. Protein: CASSEQIEATNEKLFF.

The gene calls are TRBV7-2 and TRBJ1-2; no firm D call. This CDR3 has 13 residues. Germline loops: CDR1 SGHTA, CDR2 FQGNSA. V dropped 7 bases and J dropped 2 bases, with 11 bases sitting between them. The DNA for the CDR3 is TGTGCCAGCAACCCCGGGATGAACTATGGCTACACCTTC. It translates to CASNPGMNYGYTF.

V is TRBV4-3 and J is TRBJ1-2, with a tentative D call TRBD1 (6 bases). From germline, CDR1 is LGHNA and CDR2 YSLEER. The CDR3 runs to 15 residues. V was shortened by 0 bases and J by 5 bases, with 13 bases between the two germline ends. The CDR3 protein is CASSQDQGSGYGYTF. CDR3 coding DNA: TGCGCCAGCAGCCAAGATCAGGGGTCGGGATATGGCTACACCTTC.

CDR3 loop: CASSYVIGSGFGYTF. The DNA of the CDR3 is TGTGCCAGCAGTTACGTAATCGGGTCAGGGTTTGGCTACACCTTC. The chain uses TRBV6-5 and TRBJ1-2, with a weak D call TRBD1 (5 bases). The CDR3 loop spans 15 amino acids. CDR1 and CDR2 from the germline V gene are MNHEY and SVGAGI. Trimming took off 2 bases at V and 7 bases at J, with 17 bases between the two ends.

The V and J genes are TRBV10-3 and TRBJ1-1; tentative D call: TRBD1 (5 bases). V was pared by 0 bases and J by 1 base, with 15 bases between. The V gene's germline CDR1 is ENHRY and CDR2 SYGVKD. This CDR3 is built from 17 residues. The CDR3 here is CAISESKGLRGNTEAFF. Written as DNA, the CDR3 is TGTGCCATCAGTGAGTCGAAAGGTTTAAGGGGGAACACTGAAGCTTTCTTT.

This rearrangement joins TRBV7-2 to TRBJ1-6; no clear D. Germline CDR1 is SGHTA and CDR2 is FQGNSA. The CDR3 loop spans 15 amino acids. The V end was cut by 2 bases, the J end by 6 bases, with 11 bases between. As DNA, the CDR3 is TGTGCCAGCAGCTTATCGGGTGCTCTTAATTCACCCCTCCACTTT. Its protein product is CASSLSGALNSPLHF.

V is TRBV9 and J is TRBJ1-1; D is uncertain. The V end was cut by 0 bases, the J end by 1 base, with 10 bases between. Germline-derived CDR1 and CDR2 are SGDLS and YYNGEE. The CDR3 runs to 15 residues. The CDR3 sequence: CASSVGKPRNTEAFF. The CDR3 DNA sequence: TGTGCCAGCAGCGTAGGTAAACCTAGGAACACTGAAGCTTTCTTT.

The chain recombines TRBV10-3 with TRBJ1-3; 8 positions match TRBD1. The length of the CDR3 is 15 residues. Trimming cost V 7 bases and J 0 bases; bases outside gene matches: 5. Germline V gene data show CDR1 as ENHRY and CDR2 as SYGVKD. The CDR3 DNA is TGTGCCATCATGGGGACAGGCCTCTCTGGAAACACCATATATTTT. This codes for CAIMGTGLSGNTIYF.

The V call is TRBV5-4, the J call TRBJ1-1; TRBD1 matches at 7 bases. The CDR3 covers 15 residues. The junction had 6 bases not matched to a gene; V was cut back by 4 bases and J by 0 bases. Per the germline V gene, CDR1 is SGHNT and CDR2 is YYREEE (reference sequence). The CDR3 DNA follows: TGTGCCAGCAGCCTACCGGGACAGTTGAACACTGAAGCTTTCTTT. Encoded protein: CASSLPGQLNTEAFF.

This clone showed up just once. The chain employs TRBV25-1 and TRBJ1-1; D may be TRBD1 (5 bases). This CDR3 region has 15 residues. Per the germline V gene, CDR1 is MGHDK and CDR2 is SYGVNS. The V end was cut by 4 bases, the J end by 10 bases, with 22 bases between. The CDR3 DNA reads TGTGCCAGCAGTGCTATACACCGGGGATCGGGGGGAGCTTTCTTT. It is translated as CASSAIHRGSGGAFF.

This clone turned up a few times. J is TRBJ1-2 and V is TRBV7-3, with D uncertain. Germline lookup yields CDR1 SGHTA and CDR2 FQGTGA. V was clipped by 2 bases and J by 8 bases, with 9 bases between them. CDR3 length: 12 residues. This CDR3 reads CASSLVGRGYTF. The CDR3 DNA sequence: TGTGCCAGCAGCTTAGTGGGGAGAGGCTACACCTTC.

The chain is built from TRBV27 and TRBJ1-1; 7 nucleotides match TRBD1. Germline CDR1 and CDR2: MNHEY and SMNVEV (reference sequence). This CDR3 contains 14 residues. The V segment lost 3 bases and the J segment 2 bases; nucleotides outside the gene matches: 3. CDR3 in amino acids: CASSFPGGNTEAFF. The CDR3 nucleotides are TGTGCCAGCAGTTTTCCAGGGGGTAACACTGAAGCTTTCTTT.

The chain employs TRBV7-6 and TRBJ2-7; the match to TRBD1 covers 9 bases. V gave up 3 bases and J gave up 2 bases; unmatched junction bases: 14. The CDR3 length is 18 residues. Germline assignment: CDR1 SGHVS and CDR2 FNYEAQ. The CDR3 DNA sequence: TGTGCCAGCAGCTTCGGCCGCTGGACAGGGGTAGGGACCTACGAGCAGTACTTC. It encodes CASSFGRWTGVGTYEQYF. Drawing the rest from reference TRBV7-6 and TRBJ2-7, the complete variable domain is GAGVSQSPRYKVTKRGQDVALRCDPISGHVSLYWYRQALGQGPEFLTYFNYEAQQDKSGLPNDRFSAERPEGSISTLTIQRTEQRDSAMYRCASSFGRWTGVGTYEQYFGPGTRLTVT.